These T cell receptor beta chains were read from a single sample in a study of Ad26.COV2.S vaccination and SARS-CoV-2 variants. Assay: immunoSEQ multiplex PCR; the TCRdb copy retains only in-frame clones and omits some. The sample has about 250,000 clones; approximately 89% are singletons. Sequenced material: peripheral blood, taken in a trial of Ad26.COV2.S vaccine versus placebo. Source of these receptors: a person between 18 and 65 years old who received the Ad26.COV2.S COVID-19 vaccine or a placebo. CDR3s leave out the opening cysteine and the closing phenylalanine or tryptophan. Clone size, where shown, is once, few, many, or a class for clones that have expanded.

clone_size: -; j_call: TRBJ2-3; v_call: TRBV5-8; cdr3_aa: ASSLAAGGGPDTQY
clone_size: -; j_call: TRBJ1-2; v_call: TRBV9; cdr3_aa: ASSFQDRGGYT
clone_size: -; j_call: TRBJ1-5; v_call: TRBV9; cdr3_aa: ASSGNHNRGRGNQPQH
clone_size: -; j_call: TRBJ1-1; v_call: TRBV19; cdr3_aa: ASLYSGAPGTEAF
clone_size: -; j_call: TRBJ1-2; v_call: TRBV30; cdr3_aa: AWSVRQAGGYT
clone_size: -; j_call: TRBJ1-5; v_call: TRBV27; cdr3_aa: ASSLPGLRGNQPQH
clone_size: -; j_call: TRBJ1-1; v_call: TRBV30; cdr3_aa: AWSLKAEAF
clone_size: -; j_call: TRBJ2-5; v_call: TRBV11-2; cdr3_aa: ASSRNVAGSQETQY
clone_size: -; j_call: TRBJ2-7; v_call: TRBV6-6; cdr3_aa: ASSGLAGGPRYEQY
clone_size: few; j_call: TRBJ1-1; v_call: TRBV4-1; cdr3_aa: ASSQDWQGNTEAF
clone_size: -; j_call: TRBJ2-5; v_call: TRBV5-6; cdr3_aa: ASTHRGVQETQY
clone_size: -; j_call: TRBJ2-4; v_call: TRBV2; cdr3_aa: ASSEVSGRDIQY
clone_size: -; j_call: TRBJ1-2; v_call: TRBV28; cdr3_aa: ASRRTPGGGYT
clone_size: -; j_call: TRBJ1-1; v_call: TRBV19; cdr3_aa: ASSIPRYTEAF
clone_size: -; j_call: TRBJ2-1; v_call: TRBV12-3/TRBV12-4; cdr3_aa: ASSLILGLQF
clone_size: once; j_call: TRBJ1-1; v_call: TRBV7-9; cdr3_aa: ASSSVYTEAF
clone_size: -; j_call: TRBJ2-2; v_call: TRBV28; cdr3_aa: ASSFGQVDTGELF
clone_size: once; j_call: TRBJ1-2; v_call: TRBV5-6; cdr3_aa: ASSLEGGYT
clone_size: -; j_call: TRBJ2-7; v_call: TRBV20-1; cdr3_aa: SASRDRGGEQY
clone_size: -; j_call: TRBJ2-1; v_call: TRBV9; cdr3_aa: ASSHPPLGPNNEQF
clone_size: -; j_call: TRBJ1-1; v_call: TRBV18; cdr3_aa: ASSPAGGNTEAF
clone_size: -; j_call: TRBJ1-3; v_call: TRBV7-8; cdr3_aa: ASSFRASGNTIY
clone_size: once; j_call: TRBJ2-5; v_call: TRBV11-1; cdr3_aa: ASSLAGAQETQY
clone_size: -; j_call: TRBJ1-2; v_call: TRBV6-5; cdr3_aa: ASSSGQETG
clone_size: -; j_call: TRBJ2-2; v_call: TRBV11-1; cdr3_aa: ASSLVFSVPGELF
clone_size: -; j_call: TRBJ1-3; v_call: TRBV6-4; cdr3_aa: ASSGPAGNSGNTIY
clone_size: -; j_call: TRBJ2-4; v_call: TRBV7-2; cdr3_aa: ASSILAGGQGRNIQY
clone_size: -; j_call: TRBJ1-2; v_call: TRBV5-1; cdr3_aa: ASSLGDRAYGYT
clone_size: -; j_call: TRBJ2-2; v_call: TRBV3-1/TRBV3-2; cdr3_aa: ASSQDRLGGTGELF
clone_size: -; j_call: TRBJ2-2; v_call: TRBV7-2; cdr3_aa: ASSLLAGVTGELF
clone_size: -; j_call: TRBJ2-2; v_call: TRBV7-6; cdr3_aa: ASSLLAVPTGELF
clone_size: once; j_call: TRBJ1-4; v_call: TRBV27; cdr3_aa: ASSFRGSNEKLF
clone_size: -; j_call: TRBJ2-7; v_call: TRBV5-1; cdr3_aa: ASRAGTSGRIDEQY
clone_size: -; j_call: TRBJ1-5; v_call: TRBV7-8; cdr3_aa: ASSLLGSGANSNQPQH
clone_size: -; j_call: TRBJ1-1; v_call: TRBV29-1; cdr3_aa: SADRGPEAF